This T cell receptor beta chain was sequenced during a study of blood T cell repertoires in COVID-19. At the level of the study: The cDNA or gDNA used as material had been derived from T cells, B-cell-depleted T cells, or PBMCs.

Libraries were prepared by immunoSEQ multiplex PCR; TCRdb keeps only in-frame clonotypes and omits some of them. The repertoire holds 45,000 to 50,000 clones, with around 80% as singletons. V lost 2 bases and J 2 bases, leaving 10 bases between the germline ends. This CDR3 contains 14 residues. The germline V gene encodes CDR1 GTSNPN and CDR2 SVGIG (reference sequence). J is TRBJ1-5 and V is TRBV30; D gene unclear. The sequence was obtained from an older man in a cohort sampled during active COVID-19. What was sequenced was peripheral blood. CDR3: CAWSNLRGNQPQHF. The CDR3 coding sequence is TGTGCCTGGAGTAACCTGAGGGGCAATCAGCCCCAGCATTTT.